The next 16 T cell receptor beta chains were all read from a single sample in a study of cytomegalovirus exposure and HLA in healthy donors. Primers: 60 Vbeta forward and 13 Jbeta reverse. Profiled with immunoSEQ multiplex PCR; TCRdb holds only in-frame clones, not every one. Among 150,000 to 200,000 clones, around 85% were seen once, and the ten largest hold more than 1.5%. Sequenced input: PBMCs. The receptors were sampled from a man younger than 30 in good health and CMV-seronegative.

V usage is TRBV19 and J usage is TRBJ1-5; D unresolved. The CDR3 contains 15 residues. Trimming removed 1 base from V and 7 bases from J, with 14 bases in between. Per germline, CDR1 LNHDA and CDR2 SQIVND (reference sequence). This CDR3 reads CASSIVSREGQPQHF. CDR3 DNA: TGTGCCAGTAGTATAGTTTCGAGGGAAGGCCAGCCCCAGCATTTT.

CDR3: CASSMGQGPEKLFF. The DNA of the CDR3 is TGTGCCAGTAGTATGGGACAGGGACCTGAAAAACTGTTTTTT. The rearrangement uses TRBV19 and TRBJ1-4; 9 positions agree with TRBD1. The CDR3 runs to 14 residues. J gave up 7 bases and V 3 bases, and 3 bases lay outside the gene matches. Germline assignment: CDR1 LNHDA and CDR2 SQIVND (reference sequence). The variable domain in full, completed from reference TRBV19 and TRBJ1-4, reads DGGITQSPKYLFRKEGQNVTLSCEQNLNHDAMYWYRQDPGQGLRLIYYSQIVNDFQKGDIAEGYSVSREKKESFPLTVTSAQKNPTAFYLCASSMGQGPEKLFFGSGTQLSVL.

This clone was seen once. The rearrangement uses TRBV9 and TRBJ2-1, with 7 bases lining up with TRBD2. Germline trimming cut 3 bases from V and 0 bases from J; bases unmatched to any gene: 6. This CDR3 is built from 16 residues. The germline V gene has CDR1 SGDLS and CDR2 YYNGEE. The CDR3 DNA sequence: TGTGCCAGCAGCGAGGGGACTACACGCTCCTACAATGAGCAGTTCTTC. Protein sequence: CASSEGTTRSYNEQFF.

The CDR3 region is CASRKIRDRVYEQYF. The CDR3 nucleotides read TGTGCCAGCAGAAAAATCCGGGACAGAGTCTACGAGCAGTACTTC. The chain joins TRBV2 to TRBJ2-7, with 7 bases lining up with TRBD1. CDR1 is SNHLY and CDR2 is FYNNEI in the germline V gene. The CDR3 is made up of 15 amino acids. J lost 3 bases, V lost 6 bases, and 11 bases had no gene match.

The V and J genes are TRBV13 and TRBJ2-7; 10 bases are shared with TRBD2. Germline loops: CDR1 PRHDT, CDR2 FYEKMQ (reference sequence). The J segment lost 0 bases and the V segment lost 4 bases, leaving 6 bases of the junction unmatched. This CDR3 spans 16 amino acids. In DNA form, the CDR3 reads TGTGCCAGCAGCTCTAGCGGGAGACAAAGCTCCTACGAGCAGTACTTC. Its translation is CASSSSGRQSSYEQYF.

This clone was recorded a few times. This rearrangement joins TRBV19 to TRBJ2-2; D remains unclear. The CDR3 contains 14 residues. The germline gives CDR1 LNHDA, CDR2 SQIVND (reference sequence). The V end lost 4 bases, the J end lost 2 bases, and 8 bases lay between the germline ends. The CDR3 DNA reads as TGTGCCAGTAGTAAGCCGAAAAACACCGGGGAGCTGTTTTTT. Translated, it gives CASSKPKNTGELFF. Using reference TRBV19 and TRBJ2-2 for the parts outside the CDR3, the full variable domain is DGGITQSPKYLFRKEGQNVTLSCEQNLNHDAMYWYRQDPGQGLRLIYYSQIVNDFQKGDIAEGYSVSREKKESFPLTVTSAQKNPTAFYLCASSKPKNTGELFFGEGSRLTVL.

V is TRBV6-5 and J is TRBJ1-1; D is possibly TRBD1 (6 bases). V dropped 11 bases and J dropped 4 bases, with 17 bases sitting between them. CDR3 size: 13 residues. Germline loops: CDR1 MNHEY, CDR2 SVGAGI. The CDR3 coding sequence is TGTGCCTCCCTACAGGGAGCTAGCACTGAAGCTTTCTTT. Its protein product is CASLQGASTEAFF.

CDR3 loop: CASSLPRQGNSPLHF. The CDR3 DNA follows: TGTGCCAGCAGCTTACCTAGACAGGGCAATTCACCCCTCCACTTT. J is TRBJ1-6 and V is TRBV7-2; 7 nucleotides match TRBD1. The germline CDR1 and CDR2 sequences are SGHTA and FQGNSA. The CDR3 covers 15 residues. Unmatched junction bases numbered 5, after V lost 2 bases and J lost 7 bases.

The V call is TRBV28, the J call TRBJ2-2, with D possibly matching TRBD1 (6 bases). CDR1 and CDR2 from the germline V gene are MDHEN and SYDVKM. This CDR3 has 15 residues. The ends were cut back, 4 bases at V and 4 bases at J, with 13 bases in the middle. CDR3 nucleotides: TGTGCCAGCAGTTCGTCGACAGGAGCCACCGGGGAGCTGTTTTTT. It encodes CASSSSTGATGELFF.

The V call is TRBV19, the J call TRBJ1-2; TRBD1 agrees at 7 bases. There are 14 residues in the CDR3. From germline, CDR1 is LNHDA and CDR2 SQIVND (reference sequence). V shed 8 bases and J 4 bases; nucleotides not matched to a gene: 10. The CDR3 sequence: CASGEQGTGYGYTF. The CDR3 nucleotides are TGTGCCAGTGGAGAACAGGGGACCGGCTATGGCTACACCTTC.

The chain couples TRBV2 to TRBJ2-1, with D possibly matching TRBD1 (5 bases). The CDR3 spans 17 residues. V was cut by 7 bases and J by 3 bases, with 22 bases left in between. CDR1 is SNHLY and CDR2 is FYNNEI in the germline V gene. CDR3 loop: CASKNRLVGQFYNEQFF. The DNA for the CDR3 is TGTGCCAGCAAGAACCGCCTGGTGGGGCAATTCTACAATGAGCAGTTCTTC.

The genes are TRBV29-1 and TRBJ1-2; no firm D call. The CDR3 has 16 amino acids. Germline V gene lookup returns CDR1 SQVTM and CDR2 ANQGSEA. V dropped 4 bases and J dropped 8 bases, with 26 bases sitting between them. This chain's CDR3 is CSVGLFAQVQRNGYTF. The CDR3 bases are TGCAGCGTTGGCCTTTTTGCGCAGGTACAGCGGAACGGCTACACCTTC.

The V call is TRBV7-2, the J call TRBJ1-2; D possibly corresponds to TRBD1 (5 bases). The CDR3 has 15 amino acids. Germline CDR1 is SGHTA and CDR2 is FQGNSA. The V and J ends lost 4 bases and 4 bases respectively, with 16 bases between them. The CDR3 DNA reads as TGTGCCAGCAGCTCCAGCCCCCCAGGGCGCTATGGCTACACCTTC. Residues: CASSSSPPGRYGYTF.

This sequence joins TRBV7-2 and TRBJ2-4; D might be TRBD1 (5 bases). This CDR3 has 14 residues. Germline CDR1 reads SGHTA; CDR2 reads FQGNSA. V was shortened by 3 bases and J by 7 bases, with 13 bases between the two germline ends. The CDR3: CASSLSTEPNIQYF. The CDR3 DNA is TGTGCCAGCAGCTTGTCGACAGAGCCTAACATTCAGTACTTC.

The V call is TRBV29-1, the J call TRBJ2-1; 9 nucleotides align to TRBD1. The CDR3 covers 14 residues. Germline V gives CDR1 SQVTM, CDR2 ANQGSEA. Trimming at V came to 7 bases and at J to 5 bases, leaving 9 bases not matched to a gene. In DNA form, the CDR3 reads TGCAGCGCCCGGACAGGGGCATTTCACAATGAGCAGTTCTTC. Its translation is CSARTGAFHNEQFF.

This rearrangement joins TRBV6-5 to TRBJ2-2, with 9 nucleotides matching TRBD2. This CDR3 region has 16 residues. CDR1 MNHEY and CDR2 SVGAGI come from the germline V gene. Trimming cost V 0 bases and J 1 base; bases outside gene matches: 0. The CDR3 sequence: CASSYSAGGNTGELFF. CDR3 DNA sequence: TGTGCCAGCAGTTACTCAGCGGGGGGGAACACCGGGGAGCTGTTTTTT.